The next 15 T cell receptor beta chains were all read from a single sample in a study of identical twins. TCRdb itself ran the 5' RACE reads through MiXCR, one entry per CDR3 protein. The table lists 1.5 million to 2 million distinct CDR3 sequences, under 35% of them singletons. Sequencing input: cord blood. The receptors were gathered from a newborn girl in good health.

The chain combines TRBV2 with TRBJ2-1; 8 nucleotides match TRBD2. Judging by the DNA end, TRBJ2-7 fits better; the J call may be wrong. Germline V lookup: CDR1 SNHLY, CDR2 FYNNEI. The CDR3 covers 14 residues. The CDR3, as DNA: TGTGCCAGCAGTGTCACGGGCGGGAGGAATGAGCAGTACTTC. Its protein product is CASSVTGGRNEQYF.

CDR3 sequence (DNA): TGTGCCAGCACCCTTTACAATGAAAAACTGTTTTTT. Translation gives CASTLYNEKLFF. The chain recombines TRBV7-9 with TRBJ1-4; no clear D gene. This CDR3 region has 12 residues. The germline V gene encodes CDR1 SEHNR and CDR2 FQNEAQ (reference sequence). V lost 7 bases and J 5 bases, leaving 8 bases between the germline ends. Variable domain in full (rest from reference TRBV7-9 and TRBJ1-4): DTGVSQNPRHKITKRGQNVTFRCDPISEHNRLYWYRQTLGQGPEFLTYFQNEAQLEKSRLLSDRFSAERPKGSFSTLEIQRTEQGDSAMYLCASTLYNEKLFFGSGTQLSVL.

There are a few counts of this clonotype. This chain links TRBV28 with TRBJ2-7, with D hard to call. The CDR3 totals 13 residues. Germline CDR1 MDHEN, CDR2 SYDVKM. V dropped 1 base and J dropped 6 bases, with 10 bases sitting between them. CDR3 nucleotides: TGTGCCAGCAGTTTATTCCCGCCGGGCGAGCAGTACTTC. Its translation is CASSLFPPGEQYF.

CDR3 in amino acids: CASSKEGQQNIQYF. The CDR3 DNA follows: TGTGCCTCTTCCAAGGAGGGACAGCAAAACATTCAGTACTTC. The chain has TRBV19 and TRBJ2-4; possibly TRBD1 for D (7 bases). V was pared by 11 bases and J by 5 bases, with 19 bases between. The CDR3 runs to 14 residues. CDR1 is LNHDA and CDR2 is SQIVND in the germline V gene (reference sequence).

The V gene is TRBV12-3 or TRBV12-4, the J gene TRBJ2-4; D is unclear. The J call may be faulty, since TRBJ2-7 better matches the DNA end. The CDR3 contains 12 residues. The CDR3 DNA follows: TGTGCCAGCGGAAGTAAGGCCTACGAGCAGTACTTC. This translates into CASGSKAYEQYF.

A note on this clonotype: A read error may produce the germline difference seen at one junction end. The V call is TRBV28, the J call TRBJ2-1, with 13 bases matching TRBD2. The CDR3 has 13 residues. The germline gives CDR1 MDHEN, CDR2 SYDVKM. DNA of the CDR3: TGTGCCAGCAGTAGCTGGACTAGCGGGAGACTCTACTTC. As protein: CASSSWTSGRLYF.

The J gene is TRBJ2-7, the V gene TRBV2; D is undetermined. CDR3 length: 13 amino acids. Per the germline V gene, CDR1 is SNHLY and CDR2 is FYNNEI. V gave up 5 bases and J gave up 2 bases, with 10 bases separating them. CDR3 bases: TGTGCCAGCAGTCCTATAGTCCCCTACGAGCAGTACTTC. As protein: CASSPIVPYEQYF.

The chain uses TRBV12-3 or TRBV12-4 and TRBJ1-6, with TRBD1 as a possible D gene (6 bases). V lost 4 bases, J lost 6 bases, and 10 bases lay in between. The CDR3 length is 14 residues. CDR3 protein: CASSSGQSNSPLHF. The CDR3 nucleotides are TGTGCCAGCAGTTCCGGACAGTCTAATTCACCCCTCCACTTT.

There are a few counts of this clonotype. This chain uses TRBV29-1 with TRBJ1-2; D not certain. Germline V gene sequence: CDR1 SQVTM, CDR2 ANQGSEA. Trimming shortened V by 4 bases and J by 5 bases, and 8 bases separated the two germline ends. The CDR3 totals 11 residues. The CDR3 DNA sequence: TGCAGCGTTGTTTACGAGTATGGCTACACCTTC. Protein sequence: CSVVYEYGYTF.

The chain uses TRBV12-3 or TRBV12-4 and TRBJ2-1, with 8 bases matching TRBD1. Trimming cost V 10 bases and J 12 bases; bases outside gene matches: 8. CDR3 length: 11 residues. CDR3 amino acids: CANSPGTGQFF. CDR3 bases: TGTGCCAACAGCCCCGGGACAGGGCAGTTCTTC.

The chain couples TRBV6-5 to TRBJ1-1; no reliable D call. Germline V gene sequence: CDR1 MNHEY, CDR2 SVGAGI. Trimming removed 2 bases at V and 9 bases at J, with 10 bases between. The CDR3 runs to 12 residues. DNA of the CDR3: TGTGCCAGCAGTTACAGGGATGGAAAAGCTTTCTTT. This codes for CASSYRDGKAFF.

The rearrangement uses TRBV12-3 or TRBV12-4 and TRBJ2-7; 10 bases align to TRBD2. This CDR3 contains 14 residues. V shed 6 bases, J shed 7 bases, and the junction held 9 bases outside the gene matches. The CDR3: CASRGKIAGGEQYF. CDR3 bases: TGTGCCAGCAGGGGTAAAATAGCGGGAGGAGAGCAGTACTTC.

About this clonotype itself: A junction end diverges from the germline sequence, so it may reflect a read error. V usage is TRBV29-1 and J usage is TRBJ2-5; 10 bases match TRBD1. Germline V gene lookup returns CDR1 SQVTM and CDR2 ANQGSEA. The CDR3 spans 14 residues. The CDR3, as DNA: TGCGGCGTTGAACGGGACAGGGGCCGAGAGACCCAGTACTTC. Residues: CGVERDRGRETQYF.

J is TRBJ2-1 and V is TRBV5-1; 9 nucleotides align to TRBD1. Trimming removed 2 bases from V and 6 bases from J; junction bases left unmatched: 9. Germline assignment: CDR1 SGHRS and CDR2 YFSETQ. The CDR3 contains 16 residues. The CDR3 DNA follows: TGCGCCAGCAGCTTTGCCGGGACAGGGTTGGGCAATGAGCAGTTCTTC. Translated: CASSFAGTGLGNEQFF.

The chain has TRBV12-3 or TRBV12-4 and TRBJ2-1; 11 bases agree with TRBD2. J gave up 5 bases and V 7 bases, and 7 bases lay outside the gene matches. The CDR3 runs 15 residues. The chain's CDR3 is CASTLTSGIHNEQFF. As DNA, the CDR3 is TGTGCCAGCACCTTGACTAGCGGGATCCACAATGAGCAGTTCTTC.